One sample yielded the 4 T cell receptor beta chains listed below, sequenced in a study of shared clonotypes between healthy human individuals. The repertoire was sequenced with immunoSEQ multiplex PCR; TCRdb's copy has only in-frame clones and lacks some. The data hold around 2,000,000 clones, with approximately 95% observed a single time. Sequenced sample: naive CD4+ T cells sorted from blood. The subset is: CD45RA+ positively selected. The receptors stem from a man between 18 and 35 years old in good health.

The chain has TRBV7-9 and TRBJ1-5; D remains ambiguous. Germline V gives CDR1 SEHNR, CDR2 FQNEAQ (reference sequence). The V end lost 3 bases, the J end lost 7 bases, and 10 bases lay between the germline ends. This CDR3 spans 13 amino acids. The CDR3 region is CASSFDPPQPQHF. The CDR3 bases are TGTGCCAGCAGCTTTGATCCACCCCAGCCCCAGCATTTT.

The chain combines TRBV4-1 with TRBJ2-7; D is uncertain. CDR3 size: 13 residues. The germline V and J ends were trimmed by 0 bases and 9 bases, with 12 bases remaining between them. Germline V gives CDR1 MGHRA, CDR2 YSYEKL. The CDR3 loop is CASSQDPGFGQYF. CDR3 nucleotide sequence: TGCGCCAGCAGCCAAGATCCTGGGTTTGGGCAGTACTTC.

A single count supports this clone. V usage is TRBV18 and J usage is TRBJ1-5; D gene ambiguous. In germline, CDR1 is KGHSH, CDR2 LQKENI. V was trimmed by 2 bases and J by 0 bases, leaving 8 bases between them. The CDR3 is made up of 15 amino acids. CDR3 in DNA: TGTGCCAGCTCACCATACAGCCTTAGCAATCAGCCCCAGCATTTT. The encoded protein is CASSPYSLSNQPQHF.

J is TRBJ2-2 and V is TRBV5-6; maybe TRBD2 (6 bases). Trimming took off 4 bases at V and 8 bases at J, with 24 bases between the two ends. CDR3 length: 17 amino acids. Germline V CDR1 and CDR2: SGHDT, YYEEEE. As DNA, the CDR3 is TGTGCCAGCAGCCCCGGTCCCCGGGAGCAGGGTGAAGGGGAGCTGTTTTTT. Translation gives CASSPGPREQGEGELFF.